This T cell receptor (beta chain) originates from a study of monozygotic twins with cystic fibrosis. The CDR3 has 14 amino acids. Germline CDR1 SGHVS, CDR2 FQNEAQ. The V gene lost 2 bases and the J gene lost 5 bases, with 12 bases spanning the gap. The table came from immunoSEQ multiplex PCR; TCRdb's copy has only in-frame clones and leaves some out. The repertoire holds approximately 36,000 clones, with 90% to 95% as singletons. Study-wide results and caveats: Shared CDR3 numbers were not associated with age, concordance or severity. Unrelated CF individuals shared fewer identical clonotypes than monozygotic CF twins. J usage was most co-twin-similar in 8 of 16 pairs, V in 13.

With respect to this clone: Its antigen is as yet unknown.

This chain links TRBV7-8 with TRBJ1-1; D is unclear. The TCR sequence derives from a boy between 2 and 10 years old with cystic fibrosis. Sequencing was performed on blood. The CDR3 protein is CASSLLDQTTEAFF. The CDR3 coding sequence is TGTGCCAGCAGCTTACTGGACCAGACGACTGAAGCTTTCTTT.